The 4 T cell receptor beta chains reported below all come from one sample, sequenced in a study of cytomegalovirus exposure and HLA in healthy donors. Both 60 Vbeta primers and 13 Jbeta primers went into the PCR. The data were produced by immunoSEQ multiplex PCR, yet TCRdb's version contains in-frame clones alone and is incomplete. The data show about 180,000 clones, over 75% seen once. Sample: PBMCs. The receptors originated from a woman between 50 and 59 years old in good health and CMV-seronegative.

J is TRBJ2-1 and V is TRBV4-1, with a possible D match to TRBD2 (5 bases). With 8 bases removed from V and 9 bases from J, the gap between germline ends came to 23 bases. The CDR3 consists of 15 residues. The V gene's germline CDR1 is MGHRA and CDR2 YSYEKL. CDR3 sequence: CASLRISGARGEQFF. As DNA, the CDR3 is TGCGCCAGCCTTCGGATTTCCGGAGCTCGGGGTGAGCAGTTCTTC.

J is TRBJ1-6 and V is TRBV4-3; D is unclear. The germline gives CDR1 LGHNA, CDR2 YSLEER. The CDR3 extends over 14 amino acids. V was shortened by 0 bases and J by 7 bases, with 7 bases between the two germline ends. CDR3 amino acids: CASSQDPRNSPLHF. CDR3 in DNA: TGCGCCAGCAGCCAAGATCCGAGGAATTCACCCCTCCACTTT.

This chain joins TRBV28 and TRBJ1-4, with 7 positions matching TRBD1. Looked up from germline, CDR1 is MDHEN and CDR2 is SYDVKM. The CDR3 has 16 residues. V gave up 4 bases and J gave up 1 base; unmatched junction bases: 6. Here the CDR3 DNA reads TGTGCCAGCAGTTCCACGACAGGGCTAACTAATGAAAAACTGTTTTTT. It codes for CASSSTTGLTNEKLFF.

CDR3: CASSSIGVLHEQYF. In DNA form, the CDR3 reads TGCGCCAGCAGCTCGATCGGGGTCCTCCACGAGCAGTACTTC. This rearrangement joins TRBV5-1 to TRBJ2-7; tentative D call: TRBD2 (5 bases). This CDR3 region has 14 residues. With 3 bases removed from V and 5 bases from J, the gap between germline ends came to 15 bases. The germline gives CDR1 SGHRS, CDR2 YFSETQ.